The 3 T cell receptor beta chains below come from one sample, sequenced in a study of Graves' ophthalmopathy and Graves' hyperthyroidism. RNA transcripts served as template for amplifying TCR beta CDR3 sequences. After a first-round RT-PCR with HTBI primers, a second-round multiplex PCR was run. In TCRdb, the multiplex PCR reads were re-called with MiXCR into one record per CDR3 protein. Of 300,000 to 500,000 distinct CDR3 sequences in the sample, about 16% are singletons; the top ten hold about 7%. Sequencing used peripheral blood. Receptors originate from a woman younger than 35 with stable Graves' hyperthyroidism.

This clonotype was counted at least ten times. The chain is built from TRBV19 and TRBJ2-2, with D uncertain. CDR3 length: 13 residues. The germline V gene encodes CDR1 LNHDA and CDR2 SQIVND (reference sequence). V lost 6 bases and J 3 bases, leaving 8 bases between the germline ends. The CDR3 DNA reads TGTGCCAGTAGACATAAAGACACCGGGGAGCTGTTTTTT. This sequence encodes CASRHKDTGELFF.

This sequence joins TRBV5-1 and TRBJ1-2, with TRBD1 identical over 8 bases. The CDR3 sequence is 16 residues long. Germline V gene data show CDR1 as SGHRS and CDR2 as YFSETQ. The junction had 7 bases not matched to a gene; V was cut back by 3 bases and J by 0 bases. CDR3 in DNA: TGCGCCAGCAGCTACGGGACAGGCAGAACTAACTATGGCTACACCTTC. This encodes CASSYGTGRTNYGYTF.

A remark on this clonotype: This could be a read error, since a much larger clone is one nucleotide away. The V call is TRBV6-5, the J call TRBJ1-6, with D possibly TRBD1 on 5 matching bases. This CDR3 has 14 amino acids. The germline gives CDR1 MNHEY, CDR2 SVGAGI. Here the CDR3 reads CASSLAGYNSHLHF. In DNA form, the CDR3 reads TGTGCCAGCAGTTTAGCAGGGTATAATTCACACCTCCACTTT.